The rows below give T cell receptor beta chains drawn from one sample of a study of blood T cells in healthy people across ages. MiXCR, applied by TCRdb to the 5' RACE reads, yields one record per CDR3 protein. The sample holds 550,000 to 650,000 distinct CDR3 sequences, 25% to 30% seen once. What was sequenced was blood. These TCRs come from a woman aged 80 or over in good health. Each CDR3 is given with its conserved first and last residue. D genes are given only for firm matches. The size field is filled for only some rows; it gives once, few, many or a size class.

15,many,TRBJ1-1,TRBD1,TRBV5-1,TGCGCCAGCAGCTTGGAGGGGGGACAGGGGACTGAAGCTTTCTTT,CASSLEGGQGTEAFF
13,few,TRBJ1-2,NA,TRBV20-1,TGCAGTGCTAGAGGGGGGCCCCTAAGGGGCTACACCTTC,CSARGGPLRGYTF
14,many,TRBJ2-7,TRBD1,TRBV14,TGTGCCAGCAGCTCACAACAGGGGGCGGACGAGCAGTACTTC,CASSSQQGADEQYF
14,NA,TRBJ2-5,NA,TRBV7-7,TGTGCTAGCAGCTTACAGACTTCGGAAGAGACCCAGTACTTC,CASSLQTSEETQYF
14,many,TRBJ2-7,NA,TRBV5-5,TGTGCCAGCAGTTACCGGGACGGATCCTACGAGCAGTACTTC,CASSYRDGSYEQYF
17,many,TRBJ2-7,TRBD2,TRBV9,TGTGCCAGCAGCTCTTTGAGCGGGGGGGCCTCTAGGGCGGAGCAGTACTTC,CASSSLSGGASRAEQYF
14,NA,TRBJ2-2,TRBD1,TRBV9,TGTGCCAGCAGCGTAGAGGGGGCCCGCGGGGAGCTGTTTTTT,CASSVEGARGELFF
14,NA,TRBJ2-5,TRBD2,TRBV9,TGTGCCAGCAGCGCCAGCGGGGGGTACGGGACCCAGTACTTC,CASSASGGYGTQYF
15,NA,TRBJ1-2,TRBD1,TRBV7-9,TGTGCCAGCAGCCTACCCGGGGACAGGGCATATGGCTACACCTTC,CASSLPGDRAYGYTF
15,NA,TRBJ1-6,TRBD1,TRBV3-1,TGTGCCAGCAGCCCGTCGAGAACAGGGGTTTCACCCCTCCACTTT,CASSPSRTGVSPLHF
16,NA,TRBJ1-1,NA,TRBV5-1,TGCGCCAGCAGCTTAGACACAGGACAGATGAACACTGAAGCTTTCTTT,CASSLDTGQMNTEAFF
13,NA,TRBJ2-1,NA,TRBV14,TGTGCCAGCAGCCTCTCAGGAGGAGCTGAGCAGTTCTTC,CASSLSGGAEQFF
14,few,TRBJ1-5,NA,TRBV20-1,TGCAGTGCTAGAGATCGAAGTAGCAATCAGCCCCAGCATTTT,CSARDRSSNQPQHF
20,many,TRBJ2-4,TRBD2,TRBV7-3,TGTGCCAGCAGCTTAAGACGGGGGGGTGAAGGGAGATTAGCCAAAAACATTCAGTACTTC,CASSLRRGGEGRLAKNIQYF
13,few,TRBJ1-1,NA,TRBV10-3,TGTGCCATCAGTGAGTGGTCTTTAGGTGAAGCTTTCTTT,CAISEWSLGEAFF
15,NA,TRBJ1-2,NA,TRBV3-1,TGTGCCAGCAGCCTACGACGGAACACTAACTATGGCTACACCTTC,CASSLRRNTNYGYTF
16,NA,TRBJ2-5,NA,TRBV6-5,TGTGCCAGCAGTCGCGCTCCAGGGCCCCAGACCAATGAGCAGTACTTC,CASSRAPGPQTNEQYF
15,NA,TRBJ1-2,NA,TRBV4-1,TGCGCCAGCAGCCAAGCCCCGAGGGGCGACTATGGCTACACCTTC,CASSQAPRGDYGYTF
15,NA,TRBJ2-1,NA,TRBV5-1,TGCGCCAGCAGCTTGTCGGCAGCCCGGTCCAATGAGCAGTTCTTC,CASSLSAARSNEQFF
15,NA,TRBJ2-7,TRBD2,TRBV20-1,TGCAGTGCTAGAGGGGGACTAGTTAGCTCCTACGAGCAGTACTTC,CSARGGLVSSYEQYF
13,NA,TRBJ1-1,NA,TRBV7-2,TGTGCCAGCTACAGAAACGTCGAGGGGAAGACTTTCTTT,CASYRNVEGKTFF
16,many,TRBJ2-1,NA,TRBV19,TGTGCCAGCAGACACCTAGGGCAGGGGCCGGGCAATGAGCAGTTCTTC,CASRHLGQGPGNEQFF
14,many,TRBJ1-2,NA,TRBV29-1,TGCAGCGTTGAGGAAATGGGCCGCAAATATGGCTACACCTTC,CSVEEMGRKYGYTF
13,many,TRBJ2-1,NA,TRBV20-1,TGCAGTGCTAGAGTAGGCCACTTCAATGAGCAGTTCTTC,CSARVGHFNEQFF
17,once,TRBJ2-3,TRBD2,TRBV12-3/TRBV12-4,TGTGCCAGCAGTTCCGACGGGACTAGAGGGAGCGCAGATACGCAGTATTTT,CASSSDGTRGSADTQYF
13,NA,TRBJ1-5,NA,TRBV12-3/TRBV12-4,TGTGCCAGCAGTTTCGAGGAAAGGCAGCCCCAGCATTTT,CASSFEERQPQHF
18,few,TRBJ2-2,TRBD1,TRBV15,TGTGCCACCAGCAGAGAGTCTGGACAGGGCTCGAACACCGGGGAGCTGTTTTTT,CATSRESGQGSNTGELFF
15,few,TRBJ1-1,NA,TRBV20-1,TGCAGTGCTAGAGATTGGGGTTCACGAAGCACTGAAGCTTTCTTT,CSARDWGSRSTEAFF
22,NA,TRBJ2-4,TRBD1,TRBV6-5,TGTGCCAGCAGTTACCCAAGATTTTCGGACAGGGGGAAGGAGCTAGCCAAAAACATTCAGTACTTC,CASSYPRFSDRGKELAKNIQYF